The rows below give T cell receptor beta chains drawn from one sample of a study of early T cells in non-severe SARS-CoV-2 infection. One entry per CDR3 protein, called by TCRdb with MiXCR from the 5' RACE reads. This sample yields tens of thousands of distinct CDR3 sequences, of which roughly an eighth are seen a single time; roughly 3% belongs to the top ten. What was sequenced was whole blood. The receptor source for this set is an adult who was a healthcare worker with PCR-confirmed SARS-CoV-2 infection or an uninfected control (not recorded which). The CDR3 runs from the conserved cysteine through the conserved F or W. The D gene is left open where the match is weak. Size is omitted from some rows. Given values are once, few, many or a class for expanded clones.

d_gene	v_gene	abundance	j_gene	CDR3aa	CDR3nt
.	TRBV7-2	.	TRBJ2-3	CASSSSGGAGDTQYF	TGTGCCAGCAGCTCCTCAGGGGGGGCAGGAGATACGCAGTATTTT
TRBD2	TRBV14	.	TRBJ2-1	CASSPAGVSYNEQFF	TGTGCCAGCAGCCCGGCGGGGGTCAGTTACAATGAGCAGTTCTTC
.	TRBV9	.	TRBJ2-2	CASSPMGQNTGELFF	TGTGCCAGCAGCCCCATGGGACAAAACACCGGGGAGCTGTTTTTT
.	TRBV21-1	few	TRBJ1-4	CASSNYRAGGIREKLFF	TGTGCCAGCAGCAATTACAGGGCAGGTGGGATTCGTGAAAAACTGTTTTTT
.	TRBV19	.	TRBJ1-5	CASSIPRQGLSNQPQHF	TGTGCCAGTAGTATACCTCGCCAGGGGCTTAGCAATCAGCCCCAGCATTTT
.	TRBV5-1	few	TRBJ2-1	CASSLGPGWGNEQFF	TGCGCCAGCAGCTTGGGTCCGGGGTGGGGCAATGAGCAGTTCTTC
.	TRBV21-1	few	TRBJ1-1	CASSKGGTMNTEAFF	TGTGCCAGCAGCAAAGGAGGGACGATGAACACTGAAGCTTTCTTT
.	TRBV14	many	TRBJ2-3	CASSQEGRAQYF	TGTGCCAGCAGCCAAGAGGGGCGGGCGCAGTATTTT
TRBD1	TRBV4-2	.	TRBJ1-3	CASSQVTGGTGNTIYF	TGTGCCAGCAGCCAAGTTACAGGGGGTACTGGAAACACCATATATTTT
TRBD1	TRBV29-1	.	TRBJ2-2	CSVRPDRGRNTGELFF	TGCAGCGTTCGACCTGACAGGGGAAGAAACACCGGGGAGCTGTTTTTT
.	TRBV7-9	few	TRBJ1-5	CASSLAQGISQPQHF	TGTGCCAGCAGCTTAGCACAGGGTATAAGTCAGCCCCAGCATTTT
.	TRBV7-6	many	TRBJ1-1	CASSLSDSWGLAFF	TGTGCCAGCAGCTTATCGGACAGCTGGGGGTTGGCTTTCTTT
.	TRBV11-2	few	TRBJ2-2	CASSLVYGTTGELFF	TGTGCCAGCAGCTTAGTATACGGTACGACCGGGGAGCTGTTTTTT
TRBD2	TRBV24-1	many	TRBJ2-5	CATSDLKVAGGETQYF	TGTGCCACCAGTGATTTGAAGGTGGCGGGGGGTGAGACCCAGTACTTC
.	TRBV6-2/TRBV6-3	many	TRBJ2-1	CASSYSSLVTQNEQFF	TGTGCCAGCAGTTACTCGAGCTTGGTGACTCAGAATGAGCAGTTCTTC
.	TRBV11-2	many	TRBJ2-7	CASSLDPVREDYF	TGTGCCAGCAGCTTAGATCCGGTTCGGGAAGACTACTTC
.	TRBV7-9	.	TRBJ2-1	CASSLALREQFF	TGTGCCAGCAGCTTAGCCCTCCGCGAGCAGTTCTTC
.	TRBV7-9	few	TRBJ2-7	CASSRLVSEQYF	TGTGCCAGCAGCCGACTAGTGTCCGAGCAGTACTTC
TRBD2	TRBV29-1	few	TRBJ2-1	CSVYLSAREGNEQFF	TGCAGCGTTTATTTGTCGGCTAGGGAGGGCAATGAGCAGTTCTTC
.	TRBV29-1	.	TRBJ2-3	CSGKNEGTQYF	TGCAGCGGAAAGAACGAGGGCACGCAGTATTTT
.	TRBV6-6	many	TRBJ2-7	CASSSQRPPAYEQYF	TGTGCCAGCAGTTCCCAGCGGCCCCCGGCCTACGAGCAGTACTTC
.	TRBV5-1	many	TRBJ2-7	CASSLRTNYEQYF	TGCGCCAGCAGCCTACGGACCAATTACGAGCAGTACTTC
.	TRBV7-9	.	TRBJ2-7	CASSPTYRDIELNLYEQYF	TGTGCCAGCAGCCCCACTTACCGGGACATTGAGCTAAACCTCTACGAGCAGTACTTC
TRBD1	TRBV7-9	.	TRBJ1-3	CASIRQGGLSGNTIYF	TGTGCCAGCATCAGACAGGGTGGTTTATCTGGAAACACCATATATTTT
.	TRBV6-4	few	TRBJ1-5	CASSAKSDQPQHF	TGTGCCAGCAGTGCGAAAAGTGATCAGCCCCAGCATTTT
.	TRBV7-9	many	TRBJ2-5	CASSLGASGIQETQYF	TGTGCCAGCAGCTTAGGTGCGAGCGGCATTCAAGAGACCCAGTACTTC
.	TRBV12-3/TRBV12-4	many	TRBJ1-3	CASIVHGAGNTIYF	TGTGCCAGCATAGTTCATGGGGCTGGAAACACCATATATTTT
.	TRBV29-1	few	TRBJ1-2	CSVGDSYGYTF	TGCAGCGTTGGTGACAGTTATGGCTACACCTTC
TRBD1	TRBV20-1	many	TRBJ2-1	CSAGPGGGQGRYNEQFF	TGCAGTGCTGGTCCTGGTGGGGGACAGGGGCGGTACAATGAGCAGTTCTTC
.	TRBV11-2	many	TRBJ2-1	CASSFRHASYNEQFF	TGTGCCAGCAGCTTCCGACACGCCTCCTACAATGAGCAGTTCTTC
.	TRBV7-8	.	TRBJ2-1	CASSLLSSGRRLYNEQFF	TGTGCCAGCAGCTTATTGTCCAGCGGAAGGAGGCTCTACAATGAGCAGTTCTTC
.	TRBV20-1	.	TRBJ2-1	CSARDTGQYNEQFF	TGCAGTGCTAGAGATACAGGACAGTACAATGAGCAGTTCTTC
TRBD1	TRBV5-1	many	TRBJ1-3	CASSPDRDSGNTIYF	TGCGCCAGCAGCCCCGACAGGGACTCTGGAAACACCATATATTTT
.	TRBV6-5	many	TRBJ2-7	CASSYRQGGYEQYF	TGTGCCAGCAGTTACAGGCAGGGGGGGTACGAGCAGTACTTC
.	TRBV7-9	.	TRBJ2-1	CAVGGFENEQFF	TGTGCCGTAGGGGGTTTTGAGAATGAGCAGTTCTTC
.	TRBV5-1	.	TRBJ2-7	CASSLDTIYEQYF	TGCGCCAGCAGCTTGGACACCATCTACGAGCAGTACTTC
TRBD2	TRBV4-1	.	TRBJ2-3	CASRIIAGSTDTQYF	TGCGCCAGCAGGATAATAGCGGGGAGCACAGATACGCAGTATTTT
.	TRBV6-1	few	TRBJ1-6	CASSEALSGTYNSPLHF	TGTGCCAGCAGTGAAGCGCTTTCAGGAACATATAATTCACCCCTCCACTTT
.	TRBV6-1	few	TRBJ2-2	CASSERGSAGELFF	TGTGCCAGCAGTGAAAGAGGTTCCGCCGGGGAGCTGTTTTTT
.	TRBV11-1	many	TRBJ2-1	CASSVGVANYNEQFF	TGTGCCAGCAGCGTGGGTGTAGCGAACTACAATGAGCAGTTCTTC
.	TRBV7-9	.	TRBJ2-3	CASSGDFSTDTQYF	TGTGCCAGCAGCGGGGACTTTAGCACAGATACGCAGTATTTT
TRBD1	TRBV6-5	many	TRBJ1-2	CASSYSGRRGNGYTF	TGTGCCAGCAGTTACTCTGGTCGCAGGGGGAATGGCTACACCTTC
.	TRBV27	many	TRBJ2-7	CASSSQGYGYEQYF	TGTGCCAGCAGTTCCCAGGGGTACGGGTACGAGCAGTACTTC
TRBD1	TRBV7-9	.	TRBJ1-2	CASSPGDRSSLYGYTF	TGTGCCAGCAGCCCCGGGGACAGATCCTCTCTCTATGGCTACACCTTC
.	TRBV28	.	TRBJ2-1	CASSGGHSNEQFF	TGTGCCAGCAGCGGGGGACACAGCAATGAGCAGTTCTTC
.	TRBV29-1	.	TRBJ1-2	CSVEDRKGPIINYGYTF	TGCAGCGTTGAAGATCGCAAGGGTCCGATAATTAACTATGGCTACACCTTC
.	TRBV5-5	.	TRBJ2-7	CASSLGLDREYF	TGTGCCAGCAGCTTGGGATTGGACAGAGAGTACTTC